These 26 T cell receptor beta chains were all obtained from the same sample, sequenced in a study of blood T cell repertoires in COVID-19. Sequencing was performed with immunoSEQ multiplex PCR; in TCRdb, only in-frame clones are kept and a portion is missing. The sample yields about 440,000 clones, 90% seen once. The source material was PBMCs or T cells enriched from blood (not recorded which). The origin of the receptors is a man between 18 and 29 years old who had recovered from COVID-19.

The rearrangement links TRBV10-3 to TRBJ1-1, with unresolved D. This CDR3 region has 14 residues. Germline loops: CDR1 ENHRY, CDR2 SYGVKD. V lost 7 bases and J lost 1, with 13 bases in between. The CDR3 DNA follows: TGTGCCATCAACCTCGATCCAGAGAACACTGAAGCTTTCTTT. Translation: CAINLDPENTEAFF.

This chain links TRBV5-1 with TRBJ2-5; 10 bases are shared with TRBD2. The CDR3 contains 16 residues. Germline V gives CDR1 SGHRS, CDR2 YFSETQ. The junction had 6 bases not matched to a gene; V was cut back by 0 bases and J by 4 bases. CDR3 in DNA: TGCGCCAGCAGCTTGGGGGCTAGCGGGAGTATAGAGACCCAGTACTTC. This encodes CASSLGASGSIETQYF.

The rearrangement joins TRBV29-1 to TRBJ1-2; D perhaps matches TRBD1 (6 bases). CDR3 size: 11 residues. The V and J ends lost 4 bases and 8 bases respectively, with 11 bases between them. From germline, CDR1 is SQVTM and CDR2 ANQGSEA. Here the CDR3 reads CSVGGDRGYTF. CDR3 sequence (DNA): TGCAGCGTTGGTGGTGACAGGGGCTACACCTTC.

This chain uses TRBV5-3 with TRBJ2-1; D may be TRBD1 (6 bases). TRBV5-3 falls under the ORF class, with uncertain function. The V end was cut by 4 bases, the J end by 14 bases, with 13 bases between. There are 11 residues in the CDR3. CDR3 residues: CARSETDSEFF. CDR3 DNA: TGTGCCAGAAGCGAGACGGACAGCGAGTTCTTC.

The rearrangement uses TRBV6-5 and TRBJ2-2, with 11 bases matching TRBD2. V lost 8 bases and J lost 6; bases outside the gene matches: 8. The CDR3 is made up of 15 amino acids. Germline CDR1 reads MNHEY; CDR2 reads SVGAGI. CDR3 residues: CASLGLAGGSGELFF. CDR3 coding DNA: TGTGCCAGCCTCGGTCTAGCGGGAGGCTCCGGGGAGCTGTTTTTT.

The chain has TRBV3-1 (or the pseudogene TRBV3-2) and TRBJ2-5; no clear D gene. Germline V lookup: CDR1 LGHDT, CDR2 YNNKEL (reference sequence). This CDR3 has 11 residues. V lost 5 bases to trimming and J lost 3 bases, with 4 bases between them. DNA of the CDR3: TGTGCCAGCAGCTCAGAAGAGACCCAGTACTTC. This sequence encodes CASSSEETQYF.

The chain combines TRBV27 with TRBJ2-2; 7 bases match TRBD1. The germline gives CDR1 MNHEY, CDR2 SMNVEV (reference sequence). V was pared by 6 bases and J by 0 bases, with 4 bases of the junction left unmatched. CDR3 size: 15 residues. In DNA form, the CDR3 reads TGTGCCAGCAGACAGGGGCTACCGAACACCGGGGAGCTGTTTTTT. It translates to CASRQGLPNTGELFF.

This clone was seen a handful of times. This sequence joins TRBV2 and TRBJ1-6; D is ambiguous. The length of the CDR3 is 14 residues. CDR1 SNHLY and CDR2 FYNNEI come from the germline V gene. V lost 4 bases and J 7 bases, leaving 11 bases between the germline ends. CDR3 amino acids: CASSGGVPNSPLHF. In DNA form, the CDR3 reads TGTGCCAGCAGTGGGGGAGTACCGAATTCACCCCTCCACTTT.

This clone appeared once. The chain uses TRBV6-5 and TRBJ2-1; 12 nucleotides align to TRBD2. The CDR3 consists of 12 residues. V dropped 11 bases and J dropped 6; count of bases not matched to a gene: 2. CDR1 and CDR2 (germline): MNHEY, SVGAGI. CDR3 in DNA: TGTGCCTCGGGACTAGCGGGCAATGAGCAGTTCTTC. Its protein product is CASGLAGNEQFF.

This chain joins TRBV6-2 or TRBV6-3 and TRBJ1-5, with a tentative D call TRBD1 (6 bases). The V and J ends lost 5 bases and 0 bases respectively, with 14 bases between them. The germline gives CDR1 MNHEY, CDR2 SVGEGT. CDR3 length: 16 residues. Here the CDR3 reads CASSKGQQYSNQPQHF. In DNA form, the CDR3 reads TGTGCCAGCAGTAAAGGACAGCAATATAGCAATCAGCCCCAGCATTTT.

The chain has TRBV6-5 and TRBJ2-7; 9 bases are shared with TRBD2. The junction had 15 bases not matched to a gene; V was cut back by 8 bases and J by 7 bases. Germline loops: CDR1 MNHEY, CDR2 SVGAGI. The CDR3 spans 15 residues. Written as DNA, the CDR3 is TGTGCCAGCGGGGCCCTGGCTAGCGGGACCCGGGAGCAGTACTTC. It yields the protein CASGALASGTREQYF.

The CDR3 reads CASSLSWFGESSYNSPLHF. DNA for the CDR3: TGTGCCAGCAGCTTATCCTGGTTTGGGGAGAGCTCCTATAATTCACCCCTCCACTTT. This chain joins TRBV7-3 and TRBJ1-6; D unclear. This CDR3 has 19 amino acids. CDR1 and CDR2 (germline): SGHTA, FQGTGA. V lost 2 bases and J 0 bases, leaving 17 bases between the germline ends. Drawing the rest from reference TRBV7-3 and TRBJ1-6, the complete variable domain is GAGVSQTPSNKVTEKGKYVELRCDPISGHTALYWYRQSLGQGPEFLIYFQGTGAADDSGLPNDRFFAVRPEGSVSTLKIQRTERGDSAVYLCASSLSWFGESSYNSPLHFGNGTRLTVT.

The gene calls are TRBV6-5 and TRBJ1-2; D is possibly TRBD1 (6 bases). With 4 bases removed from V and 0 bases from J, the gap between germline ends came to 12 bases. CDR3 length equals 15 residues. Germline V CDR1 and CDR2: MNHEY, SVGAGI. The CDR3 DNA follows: TGTGCCAGCAGTTCCGACAGGATAGCTAACTATGGCTACACCTTC. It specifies CASSSDRIANYGYTF.

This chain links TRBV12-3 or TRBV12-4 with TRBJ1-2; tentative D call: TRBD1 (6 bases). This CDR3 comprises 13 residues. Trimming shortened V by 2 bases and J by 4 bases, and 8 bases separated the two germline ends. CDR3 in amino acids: CASSLRDTYGYTF. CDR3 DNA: TGTGCCAGCAGTTTACGGGACACCTATGGCTACACCTTC.

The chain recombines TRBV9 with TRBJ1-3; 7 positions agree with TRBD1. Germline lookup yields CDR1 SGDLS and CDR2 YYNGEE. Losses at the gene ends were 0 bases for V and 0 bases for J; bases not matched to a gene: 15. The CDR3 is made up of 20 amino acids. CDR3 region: CASSVAPDRPGRSSGNTIYF. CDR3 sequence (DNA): TGTGCCAGCAGCGTAGCTCCGGACAGGCCAGGACGAAGCTCTGGAAACACCATATATTTT.

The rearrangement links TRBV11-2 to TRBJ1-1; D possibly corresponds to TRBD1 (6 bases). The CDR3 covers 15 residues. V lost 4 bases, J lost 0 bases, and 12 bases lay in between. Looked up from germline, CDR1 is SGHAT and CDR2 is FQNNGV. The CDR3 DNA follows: TGTGCCAGCAGCTATTGGACAGTCATGAACACTGAAGCTTTCTTT. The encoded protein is CASSYWTVMNTEAFF.

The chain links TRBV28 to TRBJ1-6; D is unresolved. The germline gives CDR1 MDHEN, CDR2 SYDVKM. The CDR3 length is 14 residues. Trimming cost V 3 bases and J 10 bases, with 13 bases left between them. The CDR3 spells CASSFSSGSSPLHF. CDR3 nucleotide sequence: TGTGCCAGCAGTTTTTCGAGTGGTTCGTCACCCCTCCACTTT.

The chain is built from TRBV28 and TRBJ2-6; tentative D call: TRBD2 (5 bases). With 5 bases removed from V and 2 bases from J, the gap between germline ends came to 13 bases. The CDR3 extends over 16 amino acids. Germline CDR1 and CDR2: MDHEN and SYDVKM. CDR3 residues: CASSRSGSAGANVLTF. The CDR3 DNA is TGTGCCAGCAGTCGCTCGGGGTCCGCTGGGGCCAACGTCCTGACTTTC.

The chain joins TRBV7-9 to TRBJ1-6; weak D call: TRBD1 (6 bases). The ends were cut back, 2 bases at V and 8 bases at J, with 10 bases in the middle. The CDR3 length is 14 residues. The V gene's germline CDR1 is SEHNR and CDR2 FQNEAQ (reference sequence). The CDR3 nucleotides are TGTGCCAGCAGCTTAACAGGGAAAGATTCACCCCTCCACTTT. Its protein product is CASSLTGKDSPLHF.

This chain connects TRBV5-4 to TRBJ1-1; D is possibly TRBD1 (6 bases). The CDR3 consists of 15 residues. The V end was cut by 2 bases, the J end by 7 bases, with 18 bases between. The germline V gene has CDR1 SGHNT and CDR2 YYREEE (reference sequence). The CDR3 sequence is CASSLEAPDRDEAFF. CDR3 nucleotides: TGTGCCAGCAGCTTAGAGGCCCCGGACAGAGATGAAGCTTTCTTT.

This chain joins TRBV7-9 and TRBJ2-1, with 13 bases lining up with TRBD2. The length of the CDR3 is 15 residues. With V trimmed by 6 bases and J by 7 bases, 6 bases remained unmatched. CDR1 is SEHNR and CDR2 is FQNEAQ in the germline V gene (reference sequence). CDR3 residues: CASRRTSGGGNEQFF. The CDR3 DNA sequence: TGTGCCAGCAGAAGGACTAGCGGGGGAGGGAATGAGCAGTTCTTC.

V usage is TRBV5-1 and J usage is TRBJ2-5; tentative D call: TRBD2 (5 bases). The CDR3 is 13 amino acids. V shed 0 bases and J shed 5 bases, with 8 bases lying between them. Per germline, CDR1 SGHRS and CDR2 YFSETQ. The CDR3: CASSLASRETQYF. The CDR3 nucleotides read TGCGCCAGCAGCTTGGCTAGCCGGGAGACCCAGTACTTC.

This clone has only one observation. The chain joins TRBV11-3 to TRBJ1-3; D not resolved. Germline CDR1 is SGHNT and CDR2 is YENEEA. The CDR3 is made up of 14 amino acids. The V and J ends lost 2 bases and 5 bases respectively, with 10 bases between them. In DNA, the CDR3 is TGTGCCAGCAGCTTAATGGGAGGGAGAAACACCATATATTTT. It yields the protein CASSLMGGRNTIYF.

The CDR3 DNA sequence: TGTGCCAGCAGCTTAGGCGGGCAGGGGTTGGGTAATGAGCAGTTCTTC. Protein sequence: CASSLGGQGLGNEQFF. The chain has TRBV11-3 and TRBJ2-1, with a tentative D call TRBD1 (6 bases). From germline, CDR1 is SGHNT and CDR2 YENEEA. V was trimmed by 1 base and J by 7 bases, leaving 17 bases between them. This CDR3 spans 16 amino acids.

For the CDR3, the DNA is TGTGCCAGTACGGGGGACTACCAACCCTACAATGAGCAGTTCTTC. This codes for CASTGDYQPYNEQFF. The V call is TRBV19, the J call TRBJ2-1; TRBD2 matches 7 bases. Germline V CDR1 and CDR2: LNHDA, SQIVND (reference sequence). This CDR3 spans 15 amino acids. The V segment lost 7 bases and the J segment 2 bases; nucleotides outside the gene matches: 8.

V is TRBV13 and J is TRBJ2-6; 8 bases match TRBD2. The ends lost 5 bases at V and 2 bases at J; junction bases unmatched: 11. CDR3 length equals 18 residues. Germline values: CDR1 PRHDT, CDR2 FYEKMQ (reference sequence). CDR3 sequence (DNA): TGTGCCAGCAGCCCCGGGGGGGGAGGAGGACCTGGGGCCAACGTCCTGACTTTC. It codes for CASSPGGGGGPGANVLTF.